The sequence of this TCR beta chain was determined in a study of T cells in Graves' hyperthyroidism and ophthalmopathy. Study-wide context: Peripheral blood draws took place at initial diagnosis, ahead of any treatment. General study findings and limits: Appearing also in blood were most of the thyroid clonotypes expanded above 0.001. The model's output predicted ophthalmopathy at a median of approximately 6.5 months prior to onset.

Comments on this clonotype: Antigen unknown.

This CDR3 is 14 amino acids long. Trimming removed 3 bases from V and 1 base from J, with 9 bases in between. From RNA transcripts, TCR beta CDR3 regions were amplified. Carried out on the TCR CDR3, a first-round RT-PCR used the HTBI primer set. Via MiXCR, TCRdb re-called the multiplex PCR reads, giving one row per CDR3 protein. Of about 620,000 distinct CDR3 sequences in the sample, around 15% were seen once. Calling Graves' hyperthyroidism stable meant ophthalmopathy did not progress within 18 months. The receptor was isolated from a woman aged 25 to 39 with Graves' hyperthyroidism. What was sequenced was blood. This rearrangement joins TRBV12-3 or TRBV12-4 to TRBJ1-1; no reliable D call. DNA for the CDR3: TGTGCCAGCAGTTTTGGGCTTACGAACACTGAAGCTTTCTTT. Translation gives CASSFGLTNTEAFF.